This TCR beta chain was profiled in a study of Graves' ophthalmopathy and Graves' hyperthyroidism. Study-level background: Researchers obtained peripheral blood at initial diagnosis, before any treatment had begun.

The authors amplified TCR beta CDR3 regions from RNA transcripts. First-round RT-PCR employed HTBI primers, with a second-round multiplex PCR after it. TCRdb re-called the multiplex PCR reads with MiXCR, one entry per CDR3 protein. In the table there are a few hundred thousand distinct CDR3 sequences, 17% of which are singletons. Trimming cost V 1 base and J 8 bases, with 11 bases left between them. The CDR3 contains 13 residues. Germline CDR1 MDHEN, CDR2 SYDVKM. CAS ≥3, NOSPECS ≥4, moderate-to-severe activity and duration under 3 months marked donors with ophthalmopathy. The authors diagnosed from clinical symptoms, serum thyroxine, TRAb, thyroid ultrasound and orbital computed tomography. The starting material, more than 8.5 ml of fresh peripheral blood, provided the PBMCs.

This rearrangement joins TRBV28 to TRBJ1-2; no reliable D call. This TCR was sampled from an adult man with Graves' ophthalmopathy. The sample taken for sequencing was peripheral blood. DNA of the CDR3: TGTGCCAGCAGTTTATATCAGTTGGGCGGCTACACCTTC. Amino acid sequence: CASSLYQLGGYTF.